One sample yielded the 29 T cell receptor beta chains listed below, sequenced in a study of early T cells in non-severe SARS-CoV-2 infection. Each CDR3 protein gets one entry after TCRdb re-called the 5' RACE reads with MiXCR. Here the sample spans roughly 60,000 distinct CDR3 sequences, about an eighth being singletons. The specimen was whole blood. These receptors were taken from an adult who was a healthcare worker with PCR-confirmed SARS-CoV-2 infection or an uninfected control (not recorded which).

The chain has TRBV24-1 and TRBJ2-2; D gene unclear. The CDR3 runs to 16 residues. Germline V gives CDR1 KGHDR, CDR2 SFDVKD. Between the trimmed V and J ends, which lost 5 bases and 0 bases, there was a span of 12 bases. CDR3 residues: CATSGIGRTNTGELFF. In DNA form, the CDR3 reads TGTGCCACCAGTGGAATTGGACGGACGAACACCGGGGAGCTGTTTTTT.

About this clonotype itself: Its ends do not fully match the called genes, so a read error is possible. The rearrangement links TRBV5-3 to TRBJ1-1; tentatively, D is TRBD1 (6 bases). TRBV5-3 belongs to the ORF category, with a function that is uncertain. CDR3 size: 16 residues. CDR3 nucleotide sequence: TGTGCCAGAAGGGGGGACGATACAGGGAAGAGAACTGAAGCTCTCTTT. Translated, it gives CARRGDDTGKRTEALF.

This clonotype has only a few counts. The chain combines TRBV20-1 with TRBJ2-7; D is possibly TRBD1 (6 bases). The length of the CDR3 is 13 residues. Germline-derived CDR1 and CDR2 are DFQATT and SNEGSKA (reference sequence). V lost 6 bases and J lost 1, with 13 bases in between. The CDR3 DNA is TGCAGTGCCAAGTGGGACAAGTCCTACGAGCAGTACTTC. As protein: CSAKWDKSYEQYF.

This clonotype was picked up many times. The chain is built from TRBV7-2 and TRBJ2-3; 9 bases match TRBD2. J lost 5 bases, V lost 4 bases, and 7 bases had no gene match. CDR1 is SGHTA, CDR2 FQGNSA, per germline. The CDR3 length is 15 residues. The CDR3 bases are TGTGCCAGCAGCTCAGGCCTAGCGGGGCTAGATACGCAGTATTTT. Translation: CASSSGLAGLDTQYF.

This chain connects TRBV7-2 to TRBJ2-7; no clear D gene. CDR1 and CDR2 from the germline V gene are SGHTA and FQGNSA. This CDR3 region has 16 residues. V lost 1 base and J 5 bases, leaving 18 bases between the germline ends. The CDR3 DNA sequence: TGTGCCAGCAGCTTAGATGCGGTTGTGTGGATCCACGAGCAGTACTTC. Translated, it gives CASSLDAVVWIHEQYF.

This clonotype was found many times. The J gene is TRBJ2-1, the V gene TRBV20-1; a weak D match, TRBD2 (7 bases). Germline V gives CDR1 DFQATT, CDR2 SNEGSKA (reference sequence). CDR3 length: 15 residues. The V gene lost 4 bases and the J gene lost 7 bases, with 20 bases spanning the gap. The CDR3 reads CSAIRAGAGRNEQFF. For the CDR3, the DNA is TGCAGTGCTATTCGTGCGGGGGCAGGGAGGAATGAGCAGTTCTTC.

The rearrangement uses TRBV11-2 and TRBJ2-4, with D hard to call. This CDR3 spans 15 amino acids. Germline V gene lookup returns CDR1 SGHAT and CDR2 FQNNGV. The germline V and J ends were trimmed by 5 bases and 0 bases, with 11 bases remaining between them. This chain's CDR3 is CASSPVYLAKNIQYF. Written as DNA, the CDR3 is TGTGCCAGCAGCCCCGTGTACTTAGCCAAAAACATTCAGTACTTC. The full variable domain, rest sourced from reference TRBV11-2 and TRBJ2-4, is EAGVAQSPRYKIIEKRQSVAFWCNPISGHATLYWYQQILGQGPKLLIQFQNNGVVDDSQLPKDRFSAERLKGVDSTLKIQPAKLEDSAVYLCASSPVYLAKNIQYFGAGTRLSVL.

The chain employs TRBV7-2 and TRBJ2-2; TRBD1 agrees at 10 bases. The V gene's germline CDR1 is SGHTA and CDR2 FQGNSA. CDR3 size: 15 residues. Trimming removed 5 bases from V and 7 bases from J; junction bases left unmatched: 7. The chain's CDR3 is CASSPGTGVSGELFF. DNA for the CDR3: TGTGCCAGCAGCCCCGGGACAGGGGTGAGCGGGGAGCTGTTTTTT.

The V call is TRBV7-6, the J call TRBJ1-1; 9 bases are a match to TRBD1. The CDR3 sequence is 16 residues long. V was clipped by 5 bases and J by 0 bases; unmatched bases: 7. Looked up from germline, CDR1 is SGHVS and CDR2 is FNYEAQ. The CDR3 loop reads CASSTLDRGLNTEAFF. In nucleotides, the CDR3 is TGTGCCAGCAGCACACTGGACAGGGGATTGAACACTGAAGCTTTCTTT.

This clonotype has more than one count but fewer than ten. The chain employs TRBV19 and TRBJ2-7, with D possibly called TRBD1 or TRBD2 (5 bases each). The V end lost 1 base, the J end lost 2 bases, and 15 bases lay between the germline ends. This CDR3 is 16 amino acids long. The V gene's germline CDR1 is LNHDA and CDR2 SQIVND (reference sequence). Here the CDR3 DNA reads TGTGCCAGTAGTATAGGATCCGGGACGGTAACCTACGAGCAGTACTTC. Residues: CASSIGSGTVTYEQYF.

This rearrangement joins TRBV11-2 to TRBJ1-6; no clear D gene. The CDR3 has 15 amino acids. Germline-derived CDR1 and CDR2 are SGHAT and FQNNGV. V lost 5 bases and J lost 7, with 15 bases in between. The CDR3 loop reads CASSQSGVVNSPLHF. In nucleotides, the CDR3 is TGTGCCAGCAGCCAGTCCGGGGTTGTAAATTCACCCCTCCACTTT. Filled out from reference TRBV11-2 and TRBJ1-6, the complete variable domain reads EAGVAQSPRYKIIEKRQSVAFWCNPISGHATLYWYQQILGQGPKLLIQFQNNGVVDDSQLPKDRFSAERLKGVDSTLKIQPAKLEDSAVYLCASSQSGVVNSPLHFGNGTRLTVT.

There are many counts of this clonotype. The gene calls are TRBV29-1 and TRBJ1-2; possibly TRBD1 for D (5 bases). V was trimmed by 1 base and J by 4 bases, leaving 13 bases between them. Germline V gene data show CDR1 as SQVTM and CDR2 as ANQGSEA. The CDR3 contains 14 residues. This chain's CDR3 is CSVEGTGGGYGYTF. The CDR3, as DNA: TGCAGCGTTGAAGGCACAGGTGGGGGCTATGGCTACACCTTC.

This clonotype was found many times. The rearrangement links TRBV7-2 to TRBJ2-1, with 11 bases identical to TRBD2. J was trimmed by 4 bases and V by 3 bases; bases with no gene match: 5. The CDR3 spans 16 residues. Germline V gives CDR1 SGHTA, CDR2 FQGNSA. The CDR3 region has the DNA TGTGCCAGCAGCTTGGCTCTAGCGGGGGGATACAATGAGCAGTTCTTC. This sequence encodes CASSLALAGGYNEQFF.

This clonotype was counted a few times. The CDR3 is CASSVGENQPQHF. The CDR3 bases are TGTGCCAGCAGCGTAGGTGAGAATCAGCCCCAGCATTTT. The V gene is TRBV9, the J gene TRBJ1-5, with D unresolved. Germline V gene data show CDR1 as SGDLS and CDR2 as YYNGEE. The V end was cut by 0 bases, the J end by 4 bases, with 5 bases between. This CDR3 is 13 amino acids long.

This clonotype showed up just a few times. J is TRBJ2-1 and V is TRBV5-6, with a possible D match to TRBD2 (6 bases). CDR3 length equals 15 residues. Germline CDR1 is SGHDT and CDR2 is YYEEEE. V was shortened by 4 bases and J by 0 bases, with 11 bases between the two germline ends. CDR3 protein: CASSRAGGSYNEQFF. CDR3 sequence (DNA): TGTGCCAGCAGCAGGGCCGGGGGCTCCTACAATGAGCAGTTCTTC. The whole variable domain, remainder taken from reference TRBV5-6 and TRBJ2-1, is DAGVTQSPTHLIKTRGQQVTLRCSPKSGHDTVSWYQQALGQGPQFIFQYYEEEERQRGNFPDRFSGHQFPNYSSELNVNALLLGDSALYLCASSRAGGSYNEQFFGPGTRLTVL.

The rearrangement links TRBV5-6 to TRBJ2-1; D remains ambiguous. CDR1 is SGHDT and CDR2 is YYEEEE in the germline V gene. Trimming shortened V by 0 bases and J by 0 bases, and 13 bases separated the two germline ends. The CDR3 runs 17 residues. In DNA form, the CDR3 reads TGTGCCAGCAGCTTGGAAGGGCGGCGCGGCTCCTACAATGAGCAGTTCTTC. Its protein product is CASSLEGRRGSYNEQFF. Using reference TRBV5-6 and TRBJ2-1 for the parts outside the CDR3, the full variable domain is DAGVTQSPTHLIKTRGQQVTLRCSPKSGHDTVSWYQQALGQGPQFIFQYYEEEERQRGNFPDRFSGHQFPNYSSELNVNALLLGDSALYLCASSLEGRRGSYNEQFFGPGTRLTVL.

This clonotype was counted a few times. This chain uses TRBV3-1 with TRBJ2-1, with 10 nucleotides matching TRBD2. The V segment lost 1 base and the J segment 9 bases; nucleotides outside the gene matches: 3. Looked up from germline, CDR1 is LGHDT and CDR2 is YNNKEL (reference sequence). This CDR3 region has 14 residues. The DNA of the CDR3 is TGTGCCAGCAGCCAAGGGACTAGCGGTCCTGAGCAGTTCTTC. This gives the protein CASSQGTSGPEQFF.

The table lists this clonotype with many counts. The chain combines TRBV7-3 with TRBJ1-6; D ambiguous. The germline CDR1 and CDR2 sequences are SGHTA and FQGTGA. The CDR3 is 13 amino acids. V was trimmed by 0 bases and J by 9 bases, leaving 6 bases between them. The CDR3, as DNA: TGTGCCAGCAGCTTAACGACCATTTCACCCCTCCACTTT. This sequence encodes CASSLTTISPLHF.

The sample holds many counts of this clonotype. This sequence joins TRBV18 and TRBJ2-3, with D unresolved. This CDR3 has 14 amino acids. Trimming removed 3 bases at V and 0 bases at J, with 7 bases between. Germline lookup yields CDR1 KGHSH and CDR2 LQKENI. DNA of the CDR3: TGTGCCAGCTCACCCTTGACTAGCACAGATACGCAGTATTTT. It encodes CASSPLTSTDTQYF.

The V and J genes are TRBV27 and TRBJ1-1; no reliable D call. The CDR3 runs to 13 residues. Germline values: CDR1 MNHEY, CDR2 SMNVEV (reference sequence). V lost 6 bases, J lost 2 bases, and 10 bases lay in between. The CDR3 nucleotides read TGTGCCAGCAGCCACCGGCCCAACACTGAAGCTTTCTTT. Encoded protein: CASSHRPNTEAFF.

The CDR3 here is CAISQQGSVSPLHF. The DNA for the CDR3 is TGTGCCATCAGTCAACAGGGGAGCGTTTCACCCCTCCACTTT. The genes are TRBV10-3 and TRBJ1-6, with 7 bases lining up with TRBD1. After removal of 5 bases from V and 9 bases from J, the junction contained 7 bases not matched to a gene. This CDR3 is 14 amino acids long. Germline CDR1 is ENHRY and CDR2 is SYGVKD.

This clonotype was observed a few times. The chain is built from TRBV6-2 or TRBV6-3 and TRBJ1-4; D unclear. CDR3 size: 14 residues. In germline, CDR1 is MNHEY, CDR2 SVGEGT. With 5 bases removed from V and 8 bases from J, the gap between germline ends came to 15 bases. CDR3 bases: TGTGCCAGCAGTCAAAGGAGGCTACAGGAAAAACTGTTTTTT. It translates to CASSQRRLQEKLFF.

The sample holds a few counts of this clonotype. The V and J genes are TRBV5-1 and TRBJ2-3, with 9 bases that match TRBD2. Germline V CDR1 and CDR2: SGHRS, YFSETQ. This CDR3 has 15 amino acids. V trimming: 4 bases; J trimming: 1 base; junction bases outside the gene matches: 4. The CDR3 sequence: CASSQTSGRTDTQYF. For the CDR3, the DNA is TGCGCCAGCAGCCAGACTAGCGGACGCACAGATACGCAGTATTTT.

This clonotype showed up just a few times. The DNA of the CDR3 is TGTGCCAGCAGCCCCGGGACCACCTTCGATACGCAGTATTTT. This codes for CASSPGTTFDTQYF. The chain links TRBV5-4 to TRBJ2-3; D possibly uses TRBD1 or TRBD2 (5 bases each). The CDR3 spans 14 residues. V lost 4 bases to trimming and J lost 6 bases, with 15 bases between them. CDR1 SGHNT and CDR2 YYREEE come from the germline V gene (reference sequence).

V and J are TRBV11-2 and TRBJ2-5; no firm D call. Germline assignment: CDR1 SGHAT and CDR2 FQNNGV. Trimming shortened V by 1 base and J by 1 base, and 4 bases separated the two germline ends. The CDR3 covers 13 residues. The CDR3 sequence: CASSLGVQETQYF. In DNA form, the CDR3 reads TGTGCCAGCAGCTTAGGGGTCCAAGAGACCCAGTACTTC.

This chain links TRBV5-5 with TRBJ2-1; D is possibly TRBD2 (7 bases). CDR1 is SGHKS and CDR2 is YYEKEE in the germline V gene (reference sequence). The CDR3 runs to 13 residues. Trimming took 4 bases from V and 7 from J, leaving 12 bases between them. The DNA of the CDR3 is TGTGCCAGCAGCACGGGGGGCCTTAATGAGCAGTTCTTC. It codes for CASSTGGLNEQFF.

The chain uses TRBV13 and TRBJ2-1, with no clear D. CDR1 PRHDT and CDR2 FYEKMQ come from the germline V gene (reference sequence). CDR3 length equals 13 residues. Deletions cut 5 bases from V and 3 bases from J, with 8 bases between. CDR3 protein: CASSRDNYNEQFF. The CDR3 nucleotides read TGTGCCAGCAGCCGAGACAACTACAATGAGCAGTTCTTC.

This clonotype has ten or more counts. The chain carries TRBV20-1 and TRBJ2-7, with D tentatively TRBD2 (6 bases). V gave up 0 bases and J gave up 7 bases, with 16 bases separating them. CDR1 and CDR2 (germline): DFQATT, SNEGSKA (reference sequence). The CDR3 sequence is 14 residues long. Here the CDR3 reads CSARDPARGREQYF. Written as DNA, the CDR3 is TGCAGTGCTAGAGATCCCGCTCGTGGGAGGGAGCAGTACTTC.

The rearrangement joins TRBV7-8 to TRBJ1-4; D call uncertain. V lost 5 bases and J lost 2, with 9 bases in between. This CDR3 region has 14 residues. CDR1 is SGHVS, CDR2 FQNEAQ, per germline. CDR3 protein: CASSPRWTNEKLFF. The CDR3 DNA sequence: TGTGCCAGCAGCCCTCGATGGACTAATGAAAAACTGTTTTTT.